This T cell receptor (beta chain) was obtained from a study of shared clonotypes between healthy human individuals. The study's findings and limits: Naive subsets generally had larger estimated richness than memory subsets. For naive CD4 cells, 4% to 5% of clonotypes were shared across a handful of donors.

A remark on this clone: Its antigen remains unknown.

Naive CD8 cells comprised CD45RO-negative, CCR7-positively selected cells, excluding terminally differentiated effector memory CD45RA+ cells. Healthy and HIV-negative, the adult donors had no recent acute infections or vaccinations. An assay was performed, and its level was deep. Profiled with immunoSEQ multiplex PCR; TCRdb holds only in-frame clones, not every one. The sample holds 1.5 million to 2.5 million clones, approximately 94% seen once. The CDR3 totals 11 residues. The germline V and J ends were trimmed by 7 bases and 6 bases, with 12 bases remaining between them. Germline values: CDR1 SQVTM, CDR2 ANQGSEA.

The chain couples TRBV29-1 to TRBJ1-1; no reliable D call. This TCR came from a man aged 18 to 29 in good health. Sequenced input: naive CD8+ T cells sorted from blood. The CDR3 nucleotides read TGCAGCGCCGGTAAAGCACCTGAAGCTTTCTTT. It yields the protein CSAGKAPEAFF.